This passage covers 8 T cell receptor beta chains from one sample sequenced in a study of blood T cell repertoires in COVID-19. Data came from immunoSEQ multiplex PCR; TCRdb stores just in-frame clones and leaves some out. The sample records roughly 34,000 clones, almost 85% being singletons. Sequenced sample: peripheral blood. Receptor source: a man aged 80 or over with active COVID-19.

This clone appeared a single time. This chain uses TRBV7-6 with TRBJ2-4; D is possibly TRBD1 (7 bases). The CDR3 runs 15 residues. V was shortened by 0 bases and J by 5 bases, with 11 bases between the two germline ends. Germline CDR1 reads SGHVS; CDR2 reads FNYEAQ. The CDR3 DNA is TGTGCCAGCAGCTTAGCGGGCGGGACAGAAAACATTCAGTACTTC. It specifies CASSLAGGTENIQYF.

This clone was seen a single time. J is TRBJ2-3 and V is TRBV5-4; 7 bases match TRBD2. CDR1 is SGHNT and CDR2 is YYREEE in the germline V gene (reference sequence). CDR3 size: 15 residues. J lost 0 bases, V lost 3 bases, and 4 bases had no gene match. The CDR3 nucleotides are TGTGCCAGCAGCTCGGGGGGTAGGAGCACAGATACGCAGTATTTT. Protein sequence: CASSSGGRSTDTQYF. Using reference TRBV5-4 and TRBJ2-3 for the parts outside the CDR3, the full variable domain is ETGVTQSPTHLIKTRGQQVTLRCSSQSGHNTVSWYQQALGQGPQFIFQYYREEENGRGNFPPRFSGLQFPNYSSELNVNALELDDSALYLCASSSGGRSTDTQYFGPGTRLTVL.

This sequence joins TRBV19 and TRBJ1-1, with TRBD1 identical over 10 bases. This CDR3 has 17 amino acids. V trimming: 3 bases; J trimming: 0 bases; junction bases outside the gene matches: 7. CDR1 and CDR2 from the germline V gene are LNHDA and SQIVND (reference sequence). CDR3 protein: CASSMLTGGIMNTEAFF. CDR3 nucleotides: TGTGCCAGTAGTATGTTGACAGGGGGCATTATGAACACTGAAGCTTTCTTT.

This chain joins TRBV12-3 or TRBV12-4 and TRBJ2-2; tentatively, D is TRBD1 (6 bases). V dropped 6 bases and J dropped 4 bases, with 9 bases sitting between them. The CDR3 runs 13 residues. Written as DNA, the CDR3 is TGTGCCAGCAGGGAGGACAGCACCGGGGAGCTGTTTTTT. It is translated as CASREDSTGELFF.

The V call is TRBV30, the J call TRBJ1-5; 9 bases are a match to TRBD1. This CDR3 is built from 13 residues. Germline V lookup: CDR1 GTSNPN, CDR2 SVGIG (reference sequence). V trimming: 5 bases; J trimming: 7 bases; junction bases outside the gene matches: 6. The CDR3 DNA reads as TGTGCCTGGCGGACAGGGGATGCGCAGCCCCAGCATTTT. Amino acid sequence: CAWRTGDAQPQHF.

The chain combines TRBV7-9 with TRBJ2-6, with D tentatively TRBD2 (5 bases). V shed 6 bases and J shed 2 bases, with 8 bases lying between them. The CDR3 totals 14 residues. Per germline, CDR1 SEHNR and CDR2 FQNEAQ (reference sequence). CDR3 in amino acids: CASRAGTGANVLTF. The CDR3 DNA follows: TGTGCCAGCAGGGCCGGGACTGGGGCCAACGTCCTGACTTTC.

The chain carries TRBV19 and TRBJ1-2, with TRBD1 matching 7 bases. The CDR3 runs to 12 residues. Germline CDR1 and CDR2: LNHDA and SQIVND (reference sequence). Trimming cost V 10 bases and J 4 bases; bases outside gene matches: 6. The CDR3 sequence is CATQTGSYGYTF. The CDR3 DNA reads TGTGCCACCCAGACAGGGAGCTATGGCTACACCTTC.

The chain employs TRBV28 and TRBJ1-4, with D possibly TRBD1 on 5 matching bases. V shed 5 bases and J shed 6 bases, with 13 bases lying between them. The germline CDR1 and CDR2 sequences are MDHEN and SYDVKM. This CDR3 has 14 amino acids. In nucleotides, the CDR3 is TGTGCCAGCAGTCCCCCCGACAGAGATGAAAAACTGTTTTTT. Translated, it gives CASSPPDRDEKLFF. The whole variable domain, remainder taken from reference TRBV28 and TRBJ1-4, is DVKVTQSSRYLVKRTGEKVFLECVQDMDHENMFWYRQDPGLGLRLIYFSYDVKMKEKGDIPEGYSVSREKKERFSLILESASTNQTSMYLCASSPPDRDEKLFFGSGTQLSVL.